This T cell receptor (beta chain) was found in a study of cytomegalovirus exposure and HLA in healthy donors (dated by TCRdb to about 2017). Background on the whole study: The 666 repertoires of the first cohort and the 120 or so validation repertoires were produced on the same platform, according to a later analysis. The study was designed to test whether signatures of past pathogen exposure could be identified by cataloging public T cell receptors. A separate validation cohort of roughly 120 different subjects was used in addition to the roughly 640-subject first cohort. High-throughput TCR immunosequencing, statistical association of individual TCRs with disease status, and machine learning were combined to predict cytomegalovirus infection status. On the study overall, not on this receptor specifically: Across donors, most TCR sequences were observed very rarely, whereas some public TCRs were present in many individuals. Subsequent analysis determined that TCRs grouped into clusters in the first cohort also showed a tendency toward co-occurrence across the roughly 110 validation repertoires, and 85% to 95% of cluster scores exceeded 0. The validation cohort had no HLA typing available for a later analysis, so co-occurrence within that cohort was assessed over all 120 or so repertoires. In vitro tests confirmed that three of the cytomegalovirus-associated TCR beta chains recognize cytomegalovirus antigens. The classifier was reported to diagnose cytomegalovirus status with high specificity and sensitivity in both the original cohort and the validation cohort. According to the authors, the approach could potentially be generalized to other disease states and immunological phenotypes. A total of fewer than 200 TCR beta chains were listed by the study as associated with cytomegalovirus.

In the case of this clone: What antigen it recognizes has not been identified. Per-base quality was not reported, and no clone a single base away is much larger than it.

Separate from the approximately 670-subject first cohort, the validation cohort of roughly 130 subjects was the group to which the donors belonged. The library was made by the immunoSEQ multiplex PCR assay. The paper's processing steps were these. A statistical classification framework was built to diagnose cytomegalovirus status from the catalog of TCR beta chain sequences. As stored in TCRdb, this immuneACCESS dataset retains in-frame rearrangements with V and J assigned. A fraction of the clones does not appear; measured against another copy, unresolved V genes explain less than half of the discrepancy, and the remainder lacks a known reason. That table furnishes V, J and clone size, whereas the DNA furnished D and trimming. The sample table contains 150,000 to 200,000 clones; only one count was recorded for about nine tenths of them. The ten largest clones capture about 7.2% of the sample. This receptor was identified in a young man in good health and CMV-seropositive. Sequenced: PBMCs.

The nucleotide sequence is TGTGCCAGCGGACCTAACACCGGGGAGCTGTTTTTT. Its translation reads: CASGPNTGELFF. Recombination linked TRBV7-3 to TRBJ2-2, with the D gene not clear enough to name. For CDR1 and CDR2, the germline V gene lists SGHTA and FQGTGA. Including the terminal cysteine and phenylalanine, the CDR3 comprises 12 residues. Only the CDR3 region is kept as DNA, spanning 36 bases read in frame from base 1. V is shortened by 8 bases, J by 2 bases, and the region joining them spans 6 bases.